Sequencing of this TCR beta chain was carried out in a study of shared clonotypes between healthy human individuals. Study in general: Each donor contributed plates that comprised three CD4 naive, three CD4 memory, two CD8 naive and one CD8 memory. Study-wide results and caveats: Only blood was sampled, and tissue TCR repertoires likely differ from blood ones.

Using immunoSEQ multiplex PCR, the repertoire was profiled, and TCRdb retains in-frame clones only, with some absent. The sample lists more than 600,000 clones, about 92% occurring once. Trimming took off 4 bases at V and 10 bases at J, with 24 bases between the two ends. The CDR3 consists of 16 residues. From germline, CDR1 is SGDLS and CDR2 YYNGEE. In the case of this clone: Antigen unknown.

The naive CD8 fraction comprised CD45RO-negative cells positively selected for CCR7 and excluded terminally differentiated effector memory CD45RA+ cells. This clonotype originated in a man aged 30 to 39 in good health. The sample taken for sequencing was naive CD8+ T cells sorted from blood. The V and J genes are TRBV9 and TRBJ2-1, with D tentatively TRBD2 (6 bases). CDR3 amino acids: CASSPGREQVGMEQFF. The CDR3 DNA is TGTGCCAGCAGCCCAGGACGGGAGCAGGTGGGGATGGAGCAGTTCTTC.